This T cell receptor (beta chain) was sequenced in a study of spatial heterogeneity in lung cancer. Study-level points and caveats: Counts that tracked tumor mutation counts were those of expanded intratumoral alpha and beta TCRs.

Indicated time point: sample taken at primary tumor resection. This clonotype is termed medium-sized. What it binds is unknown. The length of the CDR3 is 13 residues. V shed 10 bases and J shed 0 bases, with 10 bases lying between them. Germline values: CDR1 MDHEN, CDR2 SYDVKM. TCRdb ran MiXCR on the 5' RACE reads and lists one entry per CDR3 protein. The sample has 7,000 or so distinct CDR3 sequences; less than 9% are singletons. Source: lung tumor tissue, taken at surgery. The rearrangement links TRBV28 to TRBJ1-5; D unresolved. The clonotype comes from a male donor with early-stage non-small cell lung cancer. In DNA form, the CDR3 reads TGTGCCACCCAACGGGGTAGCAATCAGCCCCAGCATTTT. Its protein product is CATQRGSNQPQHF.